This TCR beta chain was captured in a study of blood T cell repertoires in COVID-19. Study overall: From the United States, Italy and Spain came samples of acute and convalescent COVID-19. T cells, B-cell-depleted T cells, or PBMCs supplied cDNA or gDNA.

Enrolment of Seattle patients took place during active infection, and they were followed longitudinally. The CDR3 is 13 residues long. Trimming shortened V by 6 bases and J by 6 bases, and 13 bases separated the two germline ends. The germline V gene encodes CDR1 SGHTA and CDR2 FQGTGA. As processed by the authors: Scientists estimated how many nucleated cells there were by amplifying reference gene primers. Assay: immunoSEQ multiplex PCR; the TCRdb copy retains only in-frame clones and omits some. V, J and clone size are taken as reported in that table, and D and trimming were inferred from the DNA itself. Among roughly 400,000 clones listed, around 87% were seen once.

The sequenced sample was peripheral blood. The origin of this receptor is a woman aged 55-69 years with COVID-19, enrolled during active disease. The V gene is TRBV7-3, the J gene TRBJ2-3; D may be TRBD2 (5 bases). The CDR3 here is CASRKTSVDTQYF. CDR3 in DNA: TGTGCCAGCAGGAAAACTAGTGTTGATACGCAGTATTTT.